The 12 T cell receptor beta chains reported below all come from one sample, sequenced in a study of human T cells and chemical hapten exposure. One entry per CDR3 protein, called by TCRdb with MiXCR from the RACE reads. The repertoire holds under 100,000 distinct CDR3 sequences, about an eighth seen once, with 3.2% in the top ten. The time point is: patch test 2, 6 weeks after DPC sensitization. Treatment of the sample: therapeutic diphenylcyclopropenone sensitization with weekly scalp DPC. Sequences were derived from whole blood, sampled in connection with sensitization to the hapten diphenylcyclopropenone (DPC). The receptor set was obtained from a woman in her thirties or forties with alopecia areata. Some clones in this sample may be carry-over from other donors' samples.

This clonotype was detected ten times or more. This chain joins TRBV5-1 and TRBJ2-7; a possible D gene is TRBD1 (6 bases). Germline CDR1 and CDR2: SGHRS and YFSETQ. Deletions cut 4 bases from V and 0 bases from J, with 11 bases between. The CDR3 has 14 amino acids. The CDR3 protein is CASSPRDNSYEQYF. The CDR3 region has the DNA TGCGCCAGCAGCCCCCGGGACAACTCCTACGAGCAGTACTTC.

The table lists this clonotype with many counts. This chain connects TRBV9 to TRBJ2-7; D tentatively reads TRBD1 or TRBD2 (5 bases each). In germline, CDR1 is SGDLS, CDR2 YYNGEE. The CDR3 has 17 residues. Deletions cut 0 bases from V and 5 bases from J, with 21 bases between. The CDR3 DNA follows: TGTGCCAGCAGCGTAGGATCAGGGATCGGGCTCGGGGACGAGCAGTACTTC. Amino acid sequence: CASSVGSGIGLGDEQYF. Based on the CDR3 plus reference TRBV9 and TRBJ2-7, the full variable domain is DSGVTQTPKHLITATGQRVTLRCSPRSGDLSVYWYQQSLDQGLQFLIQYYNGEERAKGNILERFSAQQFPDLHSELNLSSLELGDSALYFCASSVGSGIGLGDEQYFGPGTRLTVT.

Only a few counts were recorded for this clonotype. The rearrangement joins TRBV2 to TRBJ2-7; tentative D call: TRBD1 (6 bases). V lost 6 bases and J lost 6, with 18 bases in between. CDR1 and CDR2 from the germline V gene are SNHLY and FYNNEI. This CDR3 has 14 amino acids. The CDR3 region has the DNA TGTGCCAGCAGCTTAACAGGGACCTTCGCCGAGCAGTACTTC. Its protein is CASSLTGTFAEQYF.

The chain joins TRBV2 to TRBJ1-5; D not certain. Germline-derived CDR1 and CDR2 are SNHLY and FYNNEI. The CDR3 extends over 14 amino acids. Trimming took 5 bases from V and 0 from J, leaving 8 bases between them. The CDR3 reads CASSYDSSNQPQHF. For the CDR3, the DNA is TGTGCCAGCAGTTACGACTCTAGCAATCAGCCCCAGCATTTT.

The chain joins TRBV7-9 to TRBJ2-1, with 10 bases that match TRBD2. Looked up from germline, CDR1 is SEHNR and CDR2 is FQNEAQ (reference sequence). The CDR3 is made up of 21 amino acids. J lost 4 bases, V lost 5 bases, and 23 bases had no gene match. The DNA for the CDR3 is TGTGCCAGCAGCGCAACCGGGGCTAGCGGGGGCGAACCGAAAAAATACAATGAGCAGTTCTTC. Its translation: CASSATGASGGEPKKYNEQFF.

This clonotype came up many times. This chain links TRBV20-1 with TRBJ1-2, with 10 bases aligning to TRBD1. Germline lookup yields CDR1 DFQATT and CDR2 SNEGSKA (reference sequence). V was pared by 0 bases and J by 6 bases, with 10 bases of the junction left unmatched. The CDR3 is 16 amino acids. The CDR3, as DNA: TGCAGTGCTAGAGATCAAAGACAGGGGGCGTTGGATGGCTACACCTTC. As protein: CSARDQRQGALDGYTF.

Worth noting for this clonotype: This may come from a read error, since a much larger clone is one base off. The J gene is TRBJ2-1, the V gene TRBV20-1; 10 bases match TRBD2. The CDR3 covers 20 residues. Germline loops: CDR1 DFQATT, CDR2 SNEGSKA (reference sequence). With 0 bases clipped from V and 3 bases from J, the junction kept 17 bases outside the gene matches. The CDR3 nucleotides are TGCAGTGCTAGAGAACGCCGGCGGGCGGGAGCGGGAGGGATCTACAATGAGCAGTTCTTC. Translating it yields CSARERRRAGAGGIYNEQFF.

This clonotype was seen more than once but under ten times. DNA for the CDR3: TGTGCCAGCAGCCAAGGCGGGGGGGGACAGCGTGCAGCCAAAAACATTCAGTACTTC. Protein: CASSQGGGGQRAAKNIQYF. The chain couples TRBV3-1 to TRBJ2-4; 9 bases align to TRBD2. Germline lookup yields CDR1 LGHDT and CDR2 YNNKEL (reference sequence). The V gene end was trimmed by 1 base and the J gene end by 0 bases; junction bases not matched to a gene: 10. The CDR3 covers 19 residues.

This rearrangement joins TRBV20-1 to TRBJ2-3; possibly TRBD1 or TRBD2 for D (6 bases each). This CDR3 has 16 residues. Trimming took 3 bases from V and 3 from J, leaving 19 bases between them. CDR1 DFQATT and CDR2 SNEGSKA come from the germline V gene (reference sequence). The CDR3 sequence: CSASPQGRRGTDTQYF. In DNA form, the CDR3 reads TGCAGTGCTAGCCCTCAAGGGCGGAGGGGGACAGATACGCAGTATTTT.

Of note for this clonotype: A much larger clone differs from this one at a single base, so this may be a read error. The CDR3, as DNA: TGCAGTGCTAGAGATCCGCGATCATCCAATGGCTACACCTTC. Its protein product is CSARDPRSSNGYTF. The genes are TRBV20-1 and TRBJ1-2; D unclear. The CDR3 spans 14 residues. Germline V gene data show CDR1 as DFQATT and CDR2 as SNEGSKA (reference sequence). Trimming cost V 0 bases and J 6 bases, with 14 bases left between them.

This chain links TRBV30 with TRBJ1-2, with D perhaps TRBD1 (6 bases). There are 13 residues in the CDR3. Germline CDR1 and CDR2: GTSNPN and SVGIG (reference sequence). With 3 bases removed from V and 1 base from J, the gap between germline ends came to 9 bases. The CDR3 spells CAWRGGHNYGYTF. CDR3 in DNA: TGTGCCTGGAGGGGGGGACATAACTATGGCTACACCTTC.

The sample holds a few counts of this clonotype. This chain uses TRBV7-2 with TRBJ2-3; TRBD2 matches at 15 bases. V gave up 5 bases and J gave up 3 bases; unmatched junction bases: 6. The CDR3 has 17 residues. The V gene's germline CDR1 is SGHTA and CDR2 FQGNSA. In DNA, the CDR3 is TGTGCCAGCAGCGGACTAGCGGGGGGGCTGGCGACAGATACGCAGTATTTT. Amino acid sequence: CASSGLAGGLATDTQYF.